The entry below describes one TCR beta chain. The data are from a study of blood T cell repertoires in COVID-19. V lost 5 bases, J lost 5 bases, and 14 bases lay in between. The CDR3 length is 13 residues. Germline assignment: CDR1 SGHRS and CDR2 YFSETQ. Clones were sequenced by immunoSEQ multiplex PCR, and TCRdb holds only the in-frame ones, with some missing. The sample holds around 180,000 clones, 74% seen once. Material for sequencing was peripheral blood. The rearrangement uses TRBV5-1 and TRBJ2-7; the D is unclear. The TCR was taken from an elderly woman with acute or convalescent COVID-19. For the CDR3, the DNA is TGCGCCAGCAGTCTGGCCGTTCTCGACGAGCAGTACTTC. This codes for CASSLAVLDEQYF.